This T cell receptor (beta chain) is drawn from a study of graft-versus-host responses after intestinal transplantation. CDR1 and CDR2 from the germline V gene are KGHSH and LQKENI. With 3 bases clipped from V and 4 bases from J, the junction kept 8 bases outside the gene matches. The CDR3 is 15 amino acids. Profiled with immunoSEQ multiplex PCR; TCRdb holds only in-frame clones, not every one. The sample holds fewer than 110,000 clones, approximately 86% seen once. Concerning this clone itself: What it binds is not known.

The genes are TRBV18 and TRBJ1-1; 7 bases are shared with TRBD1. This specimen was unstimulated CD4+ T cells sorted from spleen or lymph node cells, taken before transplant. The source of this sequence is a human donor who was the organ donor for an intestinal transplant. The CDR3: CASSPTWTGGTEAFF. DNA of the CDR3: TGTGCCAGCTCACCGACTTGGACAGGCGGCACTGAAGCTTTCTTT.